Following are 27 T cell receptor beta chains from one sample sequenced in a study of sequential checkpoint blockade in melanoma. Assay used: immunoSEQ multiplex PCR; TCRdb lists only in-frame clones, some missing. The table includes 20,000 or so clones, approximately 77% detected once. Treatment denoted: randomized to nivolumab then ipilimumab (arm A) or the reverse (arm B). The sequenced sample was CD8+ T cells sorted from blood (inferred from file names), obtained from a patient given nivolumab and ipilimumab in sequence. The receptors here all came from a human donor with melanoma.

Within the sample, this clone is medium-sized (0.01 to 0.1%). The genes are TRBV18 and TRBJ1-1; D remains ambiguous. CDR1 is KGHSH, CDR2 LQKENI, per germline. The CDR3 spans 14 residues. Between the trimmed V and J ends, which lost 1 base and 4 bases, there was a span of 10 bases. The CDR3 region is CASSPRPGATEAFF. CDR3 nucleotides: TGTGCCAGCTCACCACGGCCCGGAGCCACTGAAGCTTTCTTT.

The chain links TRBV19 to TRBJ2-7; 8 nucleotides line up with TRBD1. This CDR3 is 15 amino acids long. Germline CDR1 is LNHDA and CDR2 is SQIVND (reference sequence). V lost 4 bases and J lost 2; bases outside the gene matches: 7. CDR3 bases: TGTGCCAGTAGTACCTTCCCGGGACAGGCCTACGAGCAGTACTTC. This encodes CASSTFPGQAYEQYF. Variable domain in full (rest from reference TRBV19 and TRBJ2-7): DGGITQSPKYLFRKEGQNVTLSCEQNLNHDAMYWYRQDPGQGLRLIYYSQIVNDFQKGDIAEGYSVSREKKESFPLTVTSAQKNPTAFYLCASSTFPGQAYEQYFGPGTRLTVT.

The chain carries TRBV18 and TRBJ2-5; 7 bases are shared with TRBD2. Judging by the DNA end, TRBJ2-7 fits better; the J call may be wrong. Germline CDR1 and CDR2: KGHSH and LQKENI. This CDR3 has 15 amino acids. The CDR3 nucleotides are TGTGCCAGCTCATCGGGATTTAGCGGGTCCTACGAGCAGTACTTC. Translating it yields CASSSGFSGSYEQYF.

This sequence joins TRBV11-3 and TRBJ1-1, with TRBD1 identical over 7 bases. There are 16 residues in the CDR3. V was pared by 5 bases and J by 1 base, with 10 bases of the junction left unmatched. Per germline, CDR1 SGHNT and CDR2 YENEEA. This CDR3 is CASSPRRTGSNTEAFF. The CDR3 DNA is TGTGCCAGCAGCCCGAGGCGGACAGGTTCGAACACTGAAGCTTTCTTT.

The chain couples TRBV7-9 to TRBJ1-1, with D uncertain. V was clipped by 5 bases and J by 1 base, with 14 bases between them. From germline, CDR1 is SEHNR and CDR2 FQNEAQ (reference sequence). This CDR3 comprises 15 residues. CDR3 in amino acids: CASSLPSGGNTEAFF. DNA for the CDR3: TGTGCCAGCAGCCTGCCGTCAGGAGGGAACACTGAAGCTTTCTTT.

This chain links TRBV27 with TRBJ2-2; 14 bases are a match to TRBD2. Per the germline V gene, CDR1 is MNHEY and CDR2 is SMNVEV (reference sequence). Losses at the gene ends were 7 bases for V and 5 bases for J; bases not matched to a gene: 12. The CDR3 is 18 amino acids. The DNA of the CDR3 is TGTGCCAGCACCTTCGGGACTAGCGGGAGACTTAGAACCGGGGAGCTGTTTTTT. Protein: CASTFGTSGRLRTGELFF.

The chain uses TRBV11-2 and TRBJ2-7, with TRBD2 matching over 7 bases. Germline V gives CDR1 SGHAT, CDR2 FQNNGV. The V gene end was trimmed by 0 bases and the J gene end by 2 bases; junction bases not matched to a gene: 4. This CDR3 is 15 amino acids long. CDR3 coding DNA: TGTGCCAGCAGCTTAGAGGGAGGGCCTGCCTACGAGCAGTACTTC. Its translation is CASSLEGGPAYEQYF.

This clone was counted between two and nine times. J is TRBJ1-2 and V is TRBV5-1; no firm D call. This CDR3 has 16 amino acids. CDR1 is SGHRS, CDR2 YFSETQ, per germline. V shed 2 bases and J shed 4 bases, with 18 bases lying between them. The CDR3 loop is CASSFSLRRGGYGYTF. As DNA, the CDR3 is TGCGCCAGCAGCTTCAGTCTACGGCGGGGTGGCTATGGCTACACCTTC.

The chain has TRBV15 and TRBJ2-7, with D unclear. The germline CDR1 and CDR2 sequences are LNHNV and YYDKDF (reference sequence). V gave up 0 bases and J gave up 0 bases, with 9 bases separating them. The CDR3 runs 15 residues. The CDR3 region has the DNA TGTGCCACCAGCAGAGATGGTAGTGGCTCCTACGAGCAGTACTTC. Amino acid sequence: CATSRDGSGSYEQYF.

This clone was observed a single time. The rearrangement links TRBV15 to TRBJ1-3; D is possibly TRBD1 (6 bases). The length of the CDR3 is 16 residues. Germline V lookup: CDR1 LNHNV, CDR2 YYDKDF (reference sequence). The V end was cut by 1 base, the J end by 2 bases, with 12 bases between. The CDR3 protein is CATSRAFDRTGNTIYF. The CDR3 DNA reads TGTGCCACCAGCAGAGCTTTTGACAGGACTGGAAACACCATATATTTT.

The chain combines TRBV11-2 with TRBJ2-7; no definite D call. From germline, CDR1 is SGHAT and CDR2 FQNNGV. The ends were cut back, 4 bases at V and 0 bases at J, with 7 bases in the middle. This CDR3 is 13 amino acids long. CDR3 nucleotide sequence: TGTGCCAGCAGCTGGGCAGACTCCTACGAGCAGTACTTC. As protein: CASSWADSYEQYF.

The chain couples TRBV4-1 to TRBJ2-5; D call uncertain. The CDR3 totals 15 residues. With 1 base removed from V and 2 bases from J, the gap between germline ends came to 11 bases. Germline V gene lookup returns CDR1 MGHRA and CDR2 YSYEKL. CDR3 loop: CASSQVPGEQETQYF. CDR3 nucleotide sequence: TGCGCCAGCAGCCAAGTCCCCGGAGAACAAGAGACCCAGTACTTC.

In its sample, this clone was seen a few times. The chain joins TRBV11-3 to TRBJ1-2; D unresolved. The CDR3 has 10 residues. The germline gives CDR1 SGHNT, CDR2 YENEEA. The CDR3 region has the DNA TGTGCTGAGGGTCCTGTTGGCTACACCTTC. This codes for CAEGPVGYTF.

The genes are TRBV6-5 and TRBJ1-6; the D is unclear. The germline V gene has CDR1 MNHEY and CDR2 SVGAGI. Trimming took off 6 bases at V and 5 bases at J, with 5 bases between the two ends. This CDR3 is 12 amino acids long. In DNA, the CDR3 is TGTGCCAGCAGGCCTAATAATTCACCCCTCCACTTT. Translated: CASRPNNSPLHF.

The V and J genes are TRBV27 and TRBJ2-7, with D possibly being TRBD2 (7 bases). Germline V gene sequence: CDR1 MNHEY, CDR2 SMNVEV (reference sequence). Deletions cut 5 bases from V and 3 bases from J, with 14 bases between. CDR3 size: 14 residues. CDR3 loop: CASSPQGGGYEQYF. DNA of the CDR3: TGTGCCAGCAGTCCTCAGGGAGGGGGCTACGAGCAGTACTTC.

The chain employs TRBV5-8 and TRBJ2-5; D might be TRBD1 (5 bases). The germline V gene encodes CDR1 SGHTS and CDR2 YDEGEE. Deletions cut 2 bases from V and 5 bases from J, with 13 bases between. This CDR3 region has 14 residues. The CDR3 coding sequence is TGTGCCAGCAGCTTCCCAGGGTCGCGGGAGACCCAGTACTTC. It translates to CASSFPGSRETQYF. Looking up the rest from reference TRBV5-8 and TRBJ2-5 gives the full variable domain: EAGVTQSPTHLIKTRGQQATLRCSPISGHTSVYWYQQALGLGLQFLLWYDEGEERNRGNFPPRFSGRQFPNYSSELNVNALELEDSALYLCASSFPGSRETQYFGPGTRLLVL.

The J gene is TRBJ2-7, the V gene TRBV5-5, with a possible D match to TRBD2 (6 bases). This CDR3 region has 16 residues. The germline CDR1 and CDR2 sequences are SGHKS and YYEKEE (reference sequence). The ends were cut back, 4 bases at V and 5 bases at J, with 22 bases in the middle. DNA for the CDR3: TGTGCCAGCAGCCCACTCCCGTGGGGAGGAAGAAACGAGCAGTACTTC. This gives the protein CASSPLPWGGRNEQYF.

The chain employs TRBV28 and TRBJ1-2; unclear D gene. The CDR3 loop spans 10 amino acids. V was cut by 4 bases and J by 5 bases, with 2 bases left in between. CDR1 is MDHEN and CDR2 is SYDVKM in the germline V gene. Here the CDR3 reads CASSSYGYTF. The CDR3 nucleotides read TGTGCCAGCAGTTCGTATGGCTACACCTTC.

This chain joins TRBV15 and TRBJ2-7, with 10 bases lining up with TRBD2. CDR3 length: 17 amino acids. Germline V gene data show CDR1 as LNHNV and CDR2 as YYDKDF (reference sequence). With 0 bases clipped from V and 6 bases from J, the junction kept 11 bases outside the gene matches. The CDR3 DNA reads TGTGCCACCAGCAGAGAGGCCACTAGCGGGATGGAAGGCGAGCAGTACTTC. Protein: CATSREATSGMEGEQYF.

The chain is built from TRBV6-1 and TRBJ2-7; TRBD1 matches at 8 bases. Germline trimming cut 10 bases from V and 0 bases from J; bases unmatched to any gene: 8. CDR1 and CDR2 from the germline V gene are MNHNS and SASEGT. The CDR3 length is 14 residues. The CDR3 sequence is CAIRDRMYSYEQYF. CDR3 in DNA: TGTGCCATCCGGGACAGGATGTACTCCTACGAGCAGTACTTC.

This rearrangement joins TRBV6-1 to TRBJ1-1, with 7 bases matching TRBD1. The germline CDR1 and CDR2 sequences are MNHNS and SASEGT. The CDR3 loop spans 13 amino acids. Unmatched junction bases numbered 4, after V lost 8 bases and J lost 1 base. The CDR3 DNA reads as TGTGCCAGCCGGGACAGAGAGAACACTGAAGCTTTCTTT. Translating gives CASRDRENTEAFF.

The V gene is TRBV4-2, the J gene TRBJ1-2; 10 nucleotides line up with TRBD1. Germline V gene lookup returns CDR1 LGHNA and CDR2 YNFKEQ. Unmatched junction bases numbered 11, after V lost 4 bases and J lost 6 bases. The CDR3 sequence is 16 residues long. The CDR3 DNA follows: TGTGCCAGCAGCCCCCAGACAGGGGGCGGGCTGAATGGCTACACCTTC. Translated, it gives CASSPQTGGGLNGYTF.

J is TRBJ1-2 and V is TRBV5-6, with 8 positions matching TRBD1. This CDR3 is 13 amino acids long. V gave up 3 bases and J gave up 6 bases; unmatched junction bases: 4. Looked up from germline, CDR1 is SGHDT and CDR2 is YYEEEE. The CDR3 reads CASSSQGVDGYTF. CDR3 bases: TGTGCCAGCAGCTCACAGGGGGTGGATGGCTACACCTTC. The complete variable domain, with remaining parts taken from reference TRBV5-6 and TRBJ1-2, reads DAGVTQSPTHLIKTRGQQVTLRCSPKSGHDTVSWYQQALGQGPQFIFQYYEEEERQRGNFPDRFSGHQFPNYSSELNVNALLLGDSALYLCASSSQGVDGYTFGSGTRLTVV.

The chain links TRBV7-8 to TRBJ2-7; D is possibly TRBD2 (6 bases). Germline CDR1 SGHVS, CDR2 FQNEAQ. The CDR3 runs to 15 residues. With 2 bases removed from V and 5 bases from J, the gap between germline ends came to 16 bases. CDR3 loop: CASSLLSLAPHEQYF. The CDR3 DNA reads TGTGCCAGCAGCTTACTTTCACTAGCTCCCCACGAGCAGTACTTC. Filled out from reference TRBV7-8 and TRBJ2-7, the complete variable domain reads GAGVSQSPRYKVAKRGQDVALRCDPISGHVSLFWYQQALGQGPEFLTYFQNEAQLDKSGLPSDRFFAERPEGSVSTLKIQRTQQEDSAVYLCASSLLSLAPHEQYFGPGTRLTVT.

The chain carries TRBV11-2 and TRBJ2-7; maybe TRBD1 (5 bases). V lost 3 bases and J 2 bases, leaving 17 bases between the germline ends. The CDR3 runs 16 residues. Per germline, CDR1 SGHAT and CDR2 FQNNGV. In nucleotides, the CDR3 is TGTGCCAGCAGCTTTGTAACGCAGGGAACCGCCTACGAGCAGTACTTC. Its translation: CASSFVTQGTAYEQYF.

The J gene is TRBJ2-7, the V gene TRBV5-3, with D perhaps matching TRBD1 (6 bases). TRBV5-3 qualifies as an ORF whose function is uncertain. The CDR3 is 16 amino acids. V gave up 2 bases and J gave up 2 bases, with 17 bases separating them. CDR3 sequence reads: CARSFTGYRDAYEQYF. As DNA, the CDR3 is TGTGCCAGAAGCTTTACGGGTTACAGGGATGCCTACGAGCAGTACTTC.

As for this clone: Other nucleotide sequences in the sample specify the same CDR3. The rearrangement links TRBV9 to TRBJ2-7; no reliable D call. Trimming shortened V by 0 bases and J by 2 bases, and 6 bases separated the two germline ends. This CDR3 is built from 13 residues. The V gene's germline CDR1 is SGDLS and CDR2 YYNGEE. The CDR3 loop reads CASSVGSTYEQYF. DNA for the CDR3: TGTGCCAGCAGCGTAGGCAGTACCTACGAGCAGTACTTC.